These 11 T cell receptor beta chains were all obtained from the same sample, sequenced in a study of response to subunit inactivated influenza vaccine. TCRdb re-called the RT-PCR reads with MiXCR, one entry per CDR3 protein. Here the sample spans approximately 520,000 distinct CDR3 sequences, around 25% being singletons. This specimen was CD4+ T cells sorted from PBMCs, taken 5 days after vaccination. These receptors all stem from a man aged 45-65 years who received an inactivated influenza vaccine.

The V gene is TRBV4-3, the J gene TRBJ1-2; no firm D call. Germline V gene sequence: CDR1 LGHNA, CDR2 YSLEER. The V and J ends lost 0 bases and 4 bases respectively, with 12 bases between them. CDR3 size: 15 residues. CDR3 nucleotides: TGCGCCAGCAGCCAAGAAAGAGTTTACAGCTATGGCTACACCTTC. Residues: CASSQERVYSYGYTF.

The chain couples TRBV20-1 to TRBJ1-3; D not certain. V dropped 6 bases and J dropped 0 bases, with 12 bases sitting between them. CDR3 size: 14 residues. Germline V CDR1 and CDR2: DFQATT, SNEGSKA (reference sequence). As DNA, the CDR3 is TGCAGTGCAACGGACGGGAGCTCTGGAAACACCATATATTTT. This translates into CSATDGSSGNTIYF.

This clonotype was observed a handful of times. Here the CDR3 reads CASSEIPTGLYSYEQYF. Written as DNA, the CDR3 is TGCGCCAGCAGTGAGATACCGACAGGGCTCTACTCCTACGAGCAGTACTTC. The chain has TRBV10-2 and TRBJ2-7; 7 nucleotides align to TRBD1. The V gene end was trimmed by 2 bases and the J gene end by 0 bases; junction bases not matched to a gene: 10. The CDR3 contains 17 residues. Germline V CDR1 and CDR2: WSHSY, SAAADI.

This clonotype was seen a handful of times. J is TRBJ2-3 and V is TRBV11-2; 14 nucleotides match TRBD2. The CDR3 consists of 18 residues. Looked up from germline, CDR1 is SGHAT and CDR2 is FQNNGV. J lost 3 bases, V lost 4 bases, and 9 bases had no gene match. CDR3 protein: CASSSGTSGSKGTDTQYF. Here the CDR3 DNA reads TGTGCCAGCAGCTCCGGGACTAGCGGGAGTAAGGGGACAGATACGCAGTATTTT.

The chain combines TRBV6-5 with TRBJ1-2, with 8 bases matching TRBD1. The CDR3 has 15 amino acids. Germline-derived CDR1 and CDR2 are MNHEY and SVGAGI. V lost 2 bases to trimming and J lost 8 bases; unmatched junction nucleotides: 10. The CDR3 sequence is CASSYTFQGAQGYTF. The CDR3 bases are TGTGCCAGCAGTTACACCTTTCAGGGGGCGCAGGGCTACACCTTC.

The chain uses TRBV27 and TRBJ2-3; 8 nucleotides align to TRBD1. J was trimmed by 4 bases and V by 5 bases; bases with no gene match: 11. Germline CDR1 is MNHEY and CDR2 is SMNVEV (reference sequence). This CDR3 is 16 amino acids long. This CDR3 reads CASSPRPSGGADTQYF. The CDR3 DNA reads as TGTGCCAGCAGTCCCCGGCCATCAGGGGGCGCAGATACGCAGTATTTT.

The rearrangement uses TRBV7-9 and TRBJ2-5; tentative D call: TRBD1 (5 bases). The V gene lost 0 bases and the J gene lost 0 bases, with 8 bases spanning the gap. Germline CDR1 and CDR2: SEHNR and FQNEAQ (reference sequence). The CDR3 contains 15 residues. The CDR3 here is CASSLASGYQETQYF. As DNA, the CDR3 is TGTGCCAGCAGCTTAGCTTCAGGGTACCAAGAGACCCAGTACTTC.

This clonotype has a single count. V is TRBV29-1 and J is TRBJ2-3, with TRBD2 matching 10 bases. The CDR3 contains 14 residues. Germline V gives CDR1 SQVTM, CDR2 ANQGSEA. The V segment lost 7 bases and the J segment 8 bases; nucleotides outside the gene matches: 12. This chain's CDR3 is CSDRTSGFWGTQYF. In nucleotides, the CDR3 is TGCAGCGACCGGACTAGCGGCTTTTGGGGTACGCAGTATTTT.

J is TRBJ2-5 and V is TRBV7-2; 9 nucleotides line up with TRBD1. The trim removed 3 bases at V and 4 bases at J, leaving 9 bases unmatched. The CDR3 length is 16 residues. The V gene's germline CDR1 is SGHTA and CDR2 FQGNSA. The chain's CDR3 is CASSFGGQGLRETQYF. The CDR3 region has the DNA TGTGCCAGCAGCTTCGGTGGACAGGGGCTTCGAGAGACCCAGTACTTC.

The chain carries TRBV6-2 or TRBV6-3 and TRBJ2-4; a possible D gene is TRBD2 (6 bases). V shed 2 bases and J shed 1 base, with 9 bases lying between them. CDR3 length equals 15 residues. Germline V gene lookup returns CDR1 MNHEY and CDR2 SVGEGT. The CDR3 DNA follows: TGTGCCAGCAGTTACCCCGGGAGCGCCAAAAACATTCAGTACTTC. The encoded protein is CASSYPGSAKNIQYF.

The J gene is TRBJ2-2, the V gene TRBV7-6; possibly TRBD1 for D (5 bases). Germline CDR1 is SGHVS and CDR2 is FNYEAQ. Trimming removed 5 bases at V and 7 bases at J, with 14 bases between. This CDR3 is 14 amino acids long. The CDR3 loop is CASSPLTGLGELFF. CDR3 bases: TGTGCCAGCAGCCCCCTAACAGGTCTCGGGGAGCTGTTTTTT.